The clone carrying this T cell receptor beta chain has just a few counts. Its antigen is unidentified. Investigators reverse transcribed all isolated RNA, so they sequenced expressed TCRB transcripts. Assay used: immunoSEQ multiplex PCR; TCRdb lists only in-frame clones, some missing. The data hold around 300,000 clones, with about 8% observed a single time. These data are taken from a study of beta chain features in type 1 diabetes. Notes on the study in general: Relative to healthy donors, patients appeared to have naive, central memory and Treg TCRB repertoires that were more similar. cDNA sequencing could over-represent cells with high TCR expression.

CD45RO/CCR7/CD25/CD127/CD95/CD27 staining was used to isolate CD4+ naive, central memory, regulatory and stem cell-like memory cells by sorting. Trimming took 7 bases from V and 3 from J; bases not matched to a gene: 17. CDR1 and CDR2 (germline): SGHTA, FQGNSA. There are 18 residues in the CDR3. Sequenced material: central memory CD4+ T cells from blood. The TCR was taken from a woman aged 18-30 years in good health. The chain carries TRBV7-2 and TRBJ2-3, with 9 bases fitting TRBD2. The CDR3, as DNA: TGTGCCAGCACCATAAGACCGGCGCGGGGGGGCAGGACAGATACGCAGTATTTT. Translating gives CASTIRPARGGRTDTQYF. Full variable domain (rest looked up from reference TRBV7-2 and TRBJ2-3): GAGVSQSPSNKVTEKGKDVELRCDPISGHTALYWYRQSLGQGLEFLIYFQGNSAPDKSGLPSDRFSAERTGGSVSTLTIQRTQQEDSAVYLCASTIRPARGGRTDTQYFGPGTRLTVL.